The 19 T cell receptor beta chains in this list originate from one sample, sequenced in a study of shared clonotypes between healthy human individuals. Generated by immunoSEQ multiplex PCR, the TCRdb table keeps only in-frame clones and is missing some. The profile shows roughly 500,000 clones, more than 75% of them singletons. What was sequenced was PBMCs. The receptors stem from a woman between 40 and 50 years old in good health. Some clones in this sample may be carry-over from other donors' samples.

This clone has at least ten counts. Other nucleotide sequences in the sample specify the same CDR3. The genes are TRBV9 and TRBJ1-1; D remains unclear. Germline assignment: CDR1 SGDLS and CDR2 YYNGEE. Trimming removed 0 bases from V and 3 bases from J, with 6 bases in between. The CDR3 covers 13 residues. CDR3 protein: CASSVARDTEAFF. The CDR3 nucleotides are TGTGCCAGCAGCGTAGCAAGGGACACTGAAGCTTTCTTT.

The V and J genes are TRBV5-1 and TRBJ2-2; possibly TRBD1 for D (5 bases). Germline V gives CDR1 SGHRS, CDR2 YFSETQ. This CDR3 is built from 15 residues. Between the trimmed V and J ends, which lost 0 bases and 4 bases, there was a span of 10 bases. CDR3 DNA: TGCGCCAGCAGCTTGGAAGGACAACCCACCGGGGAGCTGTTTTTT. It encodes CASSLEGQPTGELFF.

This chain links TRBV10-1 with TRBJ2-7; TRBD1 or TRBD2 may be the D gene (5 bases each). CDR1 is WNHNN and CDR2 is SYGVQD in the germline V gene (reference sequence). The CDR3 loop spans 14 amino acids. Trimming left V 5 bases short and J 7 bases short, with 18 bases between. The CDR3 loop reads CASSTTGTSREQYF. In DNA, the CDR3 is TGCGCCAGCAGTACTACCGGGACCTCCAGGGAGCAGTACTTC.

V is TRBV7-9 and J is TRBJ2-5; 9 bases fit TRBD2. Judging by the DNA end, TRBJ2-7 fits better; the J call may be wrong. The germline CDR1 and CDR2 sequences are SEHNR and FQNEAQ (reference sequence). The CDR3 sequence is 19 residues long. Here the CDR3 DNA reads TGTGCCAGCAGCAATCTCAGGCGCGGGAGGGCCCTTGGGCAATACGAGCAGTACTTC. This encodes CASSNLRRGRALGQYEQYF.

V usage is TRBV28 and J usage is TRBJ1-2; D unclear. Germline V lookup: CDR1 MDHEN, CDR2 SYDVKM. Trimming left V 2 bases short and J 5 bases short, with 9 bases between. This CDR3 is 13 amino acids long. The CDR3 DNA reads as TGTGCCAGCAGTTTAGACACCAGTTATGGCTACACCTTC. Translated: CASSLDTSYGYTF.

The chain carries TRBV2 and TRBJ1-5; no clear D gene. The germline V gene has CDR1 SNHLY and CDR2 FYNNEI. The CDR3 loop spans 14 amino acids. The ends were cut back, 2 bases at V and 0 bases at J, with 5 bases in the middle. CDR3 nucleotide sequence: TGTGCCAGCAGTGAACAAGCTAGCAATCAGCCCCAGCATTTT. Encoded protein: CASSEQASNQPQHF. Using reference TRBV2 and TRBJ1-5 for the parts outside the CDR3, the full variable domain is EPEVTQTPSHQVTQMGQEVILRCVPISNHLYFYWYRQILGQKVEFLVSFYNNEISEKSEIFDDQFSVERPDGSNFTLKIRSTKLEDSAMYFCASSEQASNQPQHFGDGTRLSIL.

This chain links TRBV5-1 with TRBJ2-2, with D unresolved. Germline V lookup: CDR1 SGHRS, CDR2 YFSETQ. There are 14 residues in the CDR3. V was cut by 6 bases and J by 4 bases, with 13 bases left in between. The DNA of the CDR3 is TGCGCCAGCACCCCAATGCCGGGCACCGGGGAGCTGTTTTTT. Amino acid sequence: CASTPMPGTGELFF.

The CDR3, as DNA: TGTGCCAGCAGAACAGGGGTTAGTCAGCCCCAGCATTTT. Residues: CASRTGVSQPQHF. This sequence joins TRBV6-1 and TRBJ1-5; 7 nucleotides agree with TRBD1. Germline-derived CDR1 and CDR2 are MNHNS and SASEGT. V shed 6 bases, J shed 6 bases, and the junction held 5 bases outside the gene matches. This CDR3 comprises 13 residues.

The chain combines TRBV30 with TRBJ1-1, with 7 nucleotides matching TRBD1. This CDR3 contains 13 residues. Losses at the gene ends were 3 bases for V and 10 bases for J; bases not matched to a gene: 11. CDR1 is GTSNPN, CDR2 SVGIG, per germline (reference sequence). CDR3 in amino acids: CAWSPPAGGRAFF. The DNA of the CDR3 is TGTGCCTGGAGCCCTCCGGCAGGGGGGCGAGCTTTCTTT.

The rearrangement uses TRBV4-1 and TRBJ2-5, with D perhaps TRBD1 (5 bases). Germline CDR1 is MGHRA and CDR2 is YSYEKL. Trimming left V 0 bases short and J 12 bases short, with 20 bases between. There are 15 residues in the CDR3. The CDR3 here is CASSQEHATWGGEYF. The CDR3 DNA sequence: TGCGCCAGCAGCCAAGAGCACGCGACCTGGGGCGGAGAGTACTTC.

This clone was detected only once. The V gene is TRBV5-1, the J gene TRBJ1-5; no clear D gene. The CDR3 contains 15 residues. In germline, CDR1 is SGHRS, CDR2 YFSETQ. The V gene lost 0 bases and the J gene lost 4 bases, with 11 bases spanning the gap. CDR3 in amino acids: CASSLGGAGNQPQHF. The CDR3 DNA follows: TGCGCCAGCAGCTTGGGGGGTGCGGGGAATCAGCCCCAGCATTTT.

This clone has a handful of counts. The chain is built from TRBV18 and TRBJ1-3; D gene ambiguous. The CDR3 extends over 17 amino acids. Germline CDR1 and CDR2: KGHSH and LQKENI. V was cut by 3 bases and J by 1 base, with 16 bases left in between. The DNA of the CDR3 is TGTGCCAGCTCACCCACGGGCAGCCCTTTTTCTGGAAACACCATATATTTT. Translating gives CASSPTGSPFSGNTIYF.

This clone came up once. The V call is TRBV27, the J call TRBJ2-7; 11 bases are shared with TRBD2. This CDR3 comprises 16 residues. V gave up 5 bases and J gave up 5 bases; unmatched junction bases: 11. CDR1 MNHEY and CDR2 SMNVEV come from the germline V gene (reference sequence). In DNA, the CDR3 is TGTGCCAGCAGTCCAAAACAACTAGCGGGAGTTAACGAGCAGTACTTC. This codes for CASSPKQLAGVNEQYF.

Points on this clone: At the DNA level, this CDR3 is encoded by other sequences in the same sample as well. This sequence joins TRBV13 and TRBJ2-5, with 10 bases that match TRBD2. V lost 3 bases to trimming and J lost 2 bases; unmatched junction nucleotides: 3. Looked up from germline, CDR1 is PRHDT and CDR2 is FYEKMQ (reference sequence). The CDR3 extends over 15 amino acids. The CDR3, as DNA: TGTGCCAGCAGCTTGCGACTAGCGGGTCAAGAGACCCAGTACTTC. It encodes CASSLRLAGQETQYF.

A single count supports this clone. The DNA of the CDR3 is TGTGCCAGCAGCCTAGCGGGAGATGTGGATACGCAGTATTTT. Protein sequence: CASSLAGDVDTQYF. The V and J genes are TRBV6-1 and TRBJ2-3; TRBD2 aligns across 10 bases. V dropped 6 bases and J dropped 6; count of bases not matched to a gene: 6. The CDR3 runs 14 residues. The germline V gene encodes CDR1 MNHNS and CDR2 SASEGT.

The V and J genes are TRBV6-6 and TRBJ1-1, with TRBD1 as a possible D gene (6 bases). The CDR3 extends over 13 amino acids. Trimming took off 7 bases at V and 1 base at J, with 10 bases between the two ends. Germline V lookup: CDR1 MNHNY, CDR2 SVGAGI (reference sequence). The CDR3 nucleotides are TGTGCCAGCACCCGACAGGCGAACACTGAAGCTTTCTTT. Protein: CASTRQANTEAFF.

V gene TRBV2 combines with J gene TRBJ1-5, with D possibly matching TRBD1 (5 bases). V gave up 3 bases and J gave up 6 bases, with 12 bases separating them. Germline CDR1 is SNHLY and CDR2 is FYNNEI. This CDR3 is built from 14 residues. The CDR3 DNA reads TGTGCCAGCAGTGACGGGGGTAGGGTTCAGCCCCAGCATTTT. It translates to CASSDGGRVQPQHF.

The chain employs TRBV15 and TRBJ2-7; TRBD2 matches at 7 bases. This CDR3 is 20 amino acids long. V lost 0 bases to trimming and J lost 4 bases; unmatched junction nucleotides: 21. Germline V gene sequence: CDR1 LNHNV, CDR2 YYDKDF (reference sequence). The CDR3 loop reads CATSRDRDRGAGLHRYEQYF. The CDR3, as DNA: TGTGCCACCAGCAGAGACAGGGATCGGGGAGCGGGACTACATCGGTACGAGCAGTACTTC. Using reference TRBV15 and TRBJ2-7 for the parts outside the CDR3, the full variable domain is DAMVIQNPRYQVTQFGKPVTLSCSQTLNHNVMYWYQQKSSQAPKLLFHYYDKDFNNEADTPDNFQSRRPNTSFCFLDIRSPGLGDTAMYLCATSRDRDRGAGLHRYEQYFGPGTRLTVT.

The chain combines TRBV9 with TRBJ1-1; the D is unclear. This CDR3 spans 15 amino acids. The V and J ends lost 4 bases and 1 base respectively, with 14 bases between them. Germline-derived CDR1 and CDR2 are SGDLS and YYNGEE. The CDR3 is CASSPSLGRNTEAFF. The CDR3 nucleotides read TGTGCCAGCAGCCCTAGCTTGGGCAGGAACACTGAAGCTTTCTTT.